This entry lists 16 T cell receptor beta chains sequenced from one sample in a study of human T cells and chemical hapten exposure. MiXCR was run by TCRdb on the RACE reads, yielding one entry per CDR3 protein. The repertoire holds 130,000 or so distinct CDR3 sequences, with over 9% as singletons. Documented time point: patch test 3, about 24 weeks after DPC sensitization. Treatment defined: therapeutic diphenylcyclopropenone sensitization with weekly scalp DPC. Specimen: whole blood, collected in connection with sensitization to the hapten diphenylcyclopropenone (DPC). The source is a woman aged 50 to 65 with alopecia areata. Some clones in this sample may be carry-over from other donors' samples.

The V and J genes are TRBV3-1 and TRBJ2-3; D may be TRBD2 (6 bases). The CDR3 spans 16 residues. Germline loops: CDR1 LGHDT, CDR2 YNNKEL (reference sequence). Trimming pared 4 bases from V and 1 base from J, leaving 15 bases between. CDR3 residues: CASSPTSRMGTDTQYF. CDR3 sequence (DNA): TGTGCCAGCAGCCCGACTAGTCGAATGGGCACAGATACGCAGTATTTT.

This clonotype has ten or more counts. V gene TRBV29-1 combines with J gene TRBJ2-1, with 9 bases aligning to TRBD2. Germline loops: CDR1 SQVTM, CDR2 ANQGSEA. The CDR3 sequence is 16 residues long. V was clipped by 6 bases and J by 4 bases; unmatched bases: 13. CDR3 residues: CSVIAGGKGTYNEQFF. The CDR3 DNA sequence: TGCAGCGTGATCGCGGGAGGGAAGGGGACTTACAATGAGCAGTTCTTC.

As concerns this clonotype: This could be a read error, since a much larger clone is one nucleotide away. The V call is TRBV28, the J call TRBJ1-1, with D unresolved. The CDR3 extends over 14 amino acids. Per germline, CDR1 MDHEN and CDR2 SYDVKM. CDR3 in DNA: TGTGCCAGCAGTTTATCCAGTTGGAACCCTGAAGCTTTCTTT. Its translation is CASSLSSWNPEAFF.

There are a few counts of this clonotype. This sequence joins TRBV6-5 and TRBJ2-1; D is possibly TRBD1 (6 bases). CDR1 is MNHEY, CDR2 SVGAGI, per germline. V lost 6 bases, J lost 8 bases, and 14 bases lay in between. This CDR3 is 13 amino acids long. The CDR3 DNA reads TGTGCCAGCAGCCATACAGGGATCGATGAGCAGTTCTTC. Amino acids: CASSHTGIDEQFF.

This clonotype was seen only a few times. V usage is TRBV20-1 and J usage is TRBJ1-5, with D perhaps TRBD1 (6 bases). The V gene's germline CDR1 is DFQATT and CDR2 SNEGSKA (reference sequence). This CDR3 region has 15 residues. V shed 2 bases and J shed 5 bases, with 16 bases lying between them. CDR3 sequence: CSARLPTGYYQPQHF. The CDR3 coding sequence is TGCAGTGCTAGACTTCCGACAGGCTACTATCAGCCCCAGCATTTT.

This clonotype has a count of ten or more. The V gene is TRBV12-3 or TRBV12-4, the J gene TRBJ1-6; D not certain. The CDR3 consists of 13 residues. V was pared by 1 base and J by 7 bases, with 5 bases between. For the CDR3, the DNA is TGTGCCAGCAGTTTAGGAGGGAATTCACCCCTCCACTTT. Translation: CASSLGGNSPLHF.

This clonotype was found many times. The CDR3 DNA sequence: TGTGCCAGCAGCGCTCGACTAGCGGGAGGATCCGGGGAGCTGTTTTTT. Protein sequence: CASSARLAGGSGELFF. This chain uses TRBV7-8 with TRBJ2-2, with TRBD2 matching 13 bases. Germline loops: CDR1 SGHVS, CDR2 FQNEAQ. This CDR3 has 16 amino acids. The V gene end was trimmed by 5 bases and the J gene end by 6 bases; junction bases not matched to a gene: 6.

This clonotype was observed many times. The chain carries TRBV5-1 and TRBJ1-4, with D perhaps TRBD1 (5 bases). The V gene's germline CDR1 is SGHRS and CDR2 YFSETQ. This CDR3 has 13 amino acids. The V end lost 4 bases, the J end lost 10 bases, and 14 bases lay between the germline ends. CDR3 DNA: TGCGCCAGCAGCGCCGGGACGGGGGGAAAACTGTTTTTT. This sequence encodes CASSAGTGGKLFF.

V is TRBV5-1 and J is TRBJ2-4; D remains unclear. Trimming stripped 0 bases from V and 8 bases from J, with 15 bases between. CDR1 and CDR2 from the germline V gene are SGHRS and YFSETQ. This CDR3 comprises 15 residues. The CDR3 here is CASSLAIQRTDIQYF. Written as DNA, the CDR3 is TGCGCCAGCAGCTTGGCTATTCAGAGAACGGACATTCAGTACTTC.

The V gene is TRBV6-2 or TRBV6-3, the J gene TRBJ2-4, with unresolved D. V dropped 3 bases and J dropped 0 bases, with 6 bases sitting between them. This CDR3 contains 14 residues. Germline CDR1 is MNHEY and CDR2 is SVGEGT. In nucleotides, the CDR3 is TGTGCCAGCAGTTATTCCTTAGCCAAAAACATTCAGTACTTC. Amino acids: CASSYSLAKNIQYF.

Comment on this clonotype: One base away lies a much larger clone, so this may be a sequencing read error. As the CDR3 is not closed by the conserved phenylalanine or tryptophan, this likely results from a read error. This rearrangement joins TRBV9 to TRBJ1-1, with D unresolved. CDR1 SGDLS and CDR2 YYNGEE come from the germline V gene. Between the trimmed V and J ends, which lost 0 bases and 2 bases, there was a span of 14 bases. The CDR3 is 16 residues long. CDR3 DNA sequence: TGTGCCAGCAGCGTAGGATTGAGGAGAGTCAACACTGAAGCTTTCTTA. Its protein product is CASSVGLRRVNTEAFL.

This clonotype was observed a handful of times. The rearrangement uses TRBV6-5 and TRBJ2-7, with D perhaps matching TRBD2 (6 bases). CDR1 and CDR2 (germline): MNHEY, SVGAGI. The CDR3 has 13 residues. Trimming left V 4 bases short and J 5 bases short, with 12 bases between. CDR3 loop: CASSSLGSHEQYF. DNA of the CDR3: TGTGCCAGCAGTTCCCTCGGGAGCCACGAGCAGTACTTC.

This clonotype was seen a few times. The chain couples TRBV30 to TRBJ2-7, with a weak D call TRBD2 (5 bases). The germline gives CDR1 GTSNPN, CDR2 SVGIG (reference sequence). Trimming removed 2 bases from V and 5 bases from J, with 19 bases in between. The CDR3 totals 15 residues. The CDR3 region has the DNA TGTGCCTGGAGTACCCTAGCCCTTCTTACGGACGAGCAGTACTTC. It encodes CAWSTLALLTDEQYF.

This clonotype was seen more than once but under ten times. The V and J genes are TRBV12-3 or TRBV12-4 and TRBJ2-1, with unresolved D. Trimming took 5 bases from V and 12 from J, leaving 17 bases between them. The CDR3 runs to 13 residues. The CDR3 bases are TGTGCCAGCAGTCTAGGGAATTCAATGACGCAGTTCTTC. This translates into CASSLGNSMTQFF.

This clonotype was recorded a few times. The genes are TRBV11-2 and TRBJ2-1; TRBD2 matches 16 bases. The V segment lost 4 bases and the J segment 0 bases; nucleotides outside the gene matches: 3. Germline V gene data show CDR1 as SGHAT and CDR2 as FQNNGV. CDR3 length equals 18 residues. CDR3 amino acids: CASSSGLAGGISYNEQFF. The CDR3 DNA sequence: TGTGCCAGCAGCTCGGGACTAGCGGGGGGGATCTCCTACAATGAGCAGTTCTTC.

This chain uses TRBV28 with TRBJ2-5, with D perhaps TRBD1 or TRBD2 (5 bases each). The CDR3 totals 14 residues. V was cut by 3 bases and J by 5 bases, with 13 bases left in between. Germline V gene lookup returns CDR1 MDHEN and CDR2 SYDVKM. CDR3 in amino acids: CASSLIGALETQYF. The CDR3 DNA reads TGTGCCAGCAGTTTGATCGGGGCCCTGGAGACCCAGTACTTC.